The 32 T cell receptor beta chains below were found in one sample sequenced in a study of OX40 agonist ivuxolimab in advanced cancers. This table comes from immunoSEQ multiplex PCR, and its TCRdb copy is limited to in-frame clones, with some not included. The sample yields about 58,000 clones, approximately 86% seen once. The specimen comprised CD4+ or CD8+ T cells sorted from blood, sampled in a trial of the OX40 agonist ivuxolimab. The receptors were gathered from an adult with an advanced solid tumor such as melanoma, head and neck, liver or kidney cancer.

V gene TRBV19 combines with J gene TRBJ2-1; 9 nucleotides align to TRBD2. Losses at the gene ends were 4 bases for V and 4 bases for J; bases not matched to a gene: 8. The germline gives CDR1 LNHDA, CDR2 SQIVND (reference sequence). The CDR3 extends over 16 amino acids. Written as DNA, the CDR3 is TGTGCCAGTAGTAGGGCAGCTAGCGGGGATTACAATGAGCAGTTCTTC. Its translation: CASSRAASGDYNEQFF. Full variable domain (missing parts from reference TRBV19 and TRBJ2-1): DGGITQSPKYLFRKEGQNVTLSCEQNLNHDAMYWYRQDPGQGLRLIYYSQIVNDFQKGDIAEGYSVSREKKESFPLTVTSAQKNPTAFYLCASSRAASGDYNEQFFGPGTRLTVL.

This rearrangement joins TRBV18 to TRBJ1-1; the match to TRBD1 covers 7 bases. The CDR3 length is 15 residues. Germline-derived CDR1 and CDR2 are KGHSH and LQKENI. V was pared by 4 bases and J by 1 base, with 6 bases of the junction left unmatched. In DNA form, the CDR3 reads TGTGCCAGCTCACGTCGTGGACAGGCGAACACTGAAGCTTTCTTT. As protein: CASSRRGQANTEAFF.

The rearrangement joins TRBV14 to TRBJ1-6; no reliable D call. CDR1 is SGHDN, CDR2 FVKESK, per germline. With 6 bases removed from V and 3 bases from J, the gap between germline ends came to 3 bases. The CDR3 extends over 12 amino acids. The CDR3 loop is CASRLYNSPLHF. The CDR3 DNA is TGTGCCAGCAGACTCTATAATTCACCCCTCCACTTT.

This clone was counted between two and nine times. The chain links TRBV6-1 to TRBJ1-1; the D is unclear. Per the germline V gene, CDR1 is MNHNS and CDR2 is SASEGT. This CDR3 comprises 13 residues. V dropped 8 bases and J dropped 4 bases, with 14 bases sitting between them. As DNA, the CDR3 is TGTGCCAGCCGCGCTCGCAGTAGCACTGAAGCTTTCTTT. It specifies CASRARSSTEAFF.

The chain is built from TRBV18 and TRBJ2-5; D uncertain. The germline V gene encodes CDR1 KGHSH and CDR2 LQKENI. The length of the CDR3 is 13 residues. The V gene lost 7 bases and the J gene lost 4 bases, with 13 bases spanning the gap. The CDR3 DNA is TGTGCCAGCTTCGCCTCTGTGGGAGAGACCCAGTACTTC. This sequence encodes CASFASVGETQYF. Looking up the rest from reference TRBV18 and TRBJ2-5 gives the full variable domain: NAGVMQNPRHLVRRRGQEARLRCSPMKGHSHVYWYRQLPEEGLKFMVYLQKENIIDESGMPKERFSAEFPKEGPSILRIQQVVRGDSAAYFCASFASVGETQYFGPGTRLLVL.

Written as DNA, the CDR3 is TGTGCCAGCAGCCGTAACCTAGGGGCGACAGATACGCAGTATTTT. Encoded protein: CASSRNLGATDTQYF. The J gene is TRBJ2-3, the V gene TRBV14, with D tentatively TRBD1 (5 bases). V was shortened by 4 bases and J by 3 bases, with 14 bases between the two germline ends. This CDR3 is 15 amino acids long. Germline V gene sequence: CDR1 SGHDN, CDR2 FVKESK.

The rearrangement joins TRBV5-1 to TRBJ2-7; the D call may be TRBD1 or TRBD2 (5 bases each). Trimming pared 0 bases from V and 10 bases from J, leaving 14 bases between. CDR3 length: 13 amino acids. Germline V CDR1 and CDR2: SGHRS, YFSETQ. CDR3 protein: CASSLVGTHNQYF. CDR3 DNA sequence: TGCGCCAGCAGCTTGGTAGGGACCCACAACCAGTACTTC.

V usage is TRBV19 and J usage is TRBJ2-7; D gene uncertain. The CDR3 runs to 13 residues. Germline values: CDR1 LNHDA, CDR2 SQIVND (reference sequence). V was trimmed by 1 base and J by 0 bases, leaving 4 bases between them. The DNA of the CDR3 is TGTGCCAGTAGTATAGGTCCCTCCTACGAGCAGTACTTC. It codes for CASSIGPSYEQYF.

The chain joins TRBV5-4 to TRBJ2-5, with 8 bases identical to TRBD2. This CDR3 region has 14 residues. Germline CDR1 is SGHNT and CDR2 is YYREEE (reference sequence). With V trimmed by 2 bases and J by 2 bases, 2 bases remained unmatched. The CDR3 region is CASSFRGGQETQYF. The CDR3 DNA sequence: TGTGCCAGCAGCTTTCGGGGGGGGCAAGAGACCCAGTACTTC.

The gene calls are TRBV5-1 and TRBJ1-6; TRBD1 is a possible D gene (5 bases). V was shortened by 3 bases and J by 8 bases, with 15 bases between the two germline ends. Germline V gene lookup returns CDR1 SGHRS and CDR2 YFSETQ. The CDR3 runs 15 residues. CDR3 in DNA: TGCGCCAGCAGCTCGCTGGGGGGGGGTGATTCACCCCTCCACTTT. This sequence encodes CASSSLGGGDSPLHF.

This clone was counted between two and nine times. The gene calls are TRBV7-2 and TRBJ2-1, with 8 bases matching TRBD1. V lost 2 bases, J lost 2 bases, and 5 bases stayed unmatched. Germline V gene data show CDR1 as SGHTA and CDR2 as FQGNSA. There are 16 residues in the CDR3. CDR3 DNA: TGTGCCAGCAGCTTACAGGGGGCAAGAACCTACAATGAGCAGTTCTTC. This sequence encodes CASSLQGARTYNEQFF.

This clone was detected only a few times. The V gene is TRBV7-6, the J gene TRBJ1-1, with D perhaps matching TRBD1 (6 bases). This CDR3 has 13 amino acids. Per germline, CDR1 SGHVS and CDR2 FNYEAQ. V was clipped by 5 bases and J by 8 bases, with 15 bases between them. This CDR3 is CASSTWTVGEAFF. In nucleotides, the CDR3 is TGTGCCAGCAGCACTTGGACAGTTGGGGAAGCTTTCTTT. Using reference TRBV7-6 and TRBJ1-1 for the parts outside the CDR3, the full variable domain is GAGVSQSPRYKVTKRGQDVALRCDPISGHVSLYWYRQALGQGPEFLTYFNYEAQQDKSGLPNDRFSAERPEGSISTLTIQRTEQRDSAMYRCASSTWTVGEAFFGQGTRLTVV.

The chain couples TRBV5-1 to TRBJ2-7, with D perhaps matching TRBD2 (6 bases). CDR1 SGHRS and CDR2 YFSETQ come from the germline V gene. The V end lost 2 bases, the J end lost 3 bases, and 18 bases lay between the germline ends. The CDR3 runs 16 residues. CDR3: CASSLGNRLGFYEQYF. The CDR3 DNA sequence: TGCGCCAGCAGCTTAGGAAATCGACTAGGCTTCTACGAGCAGTACTTC.

This clone has just one count. The J gene is TRBJ2-7, the V gene TRBV10-1, with D perhaps matching TRBD1 (6 bases). V was pared by 0 bases and J by 7 bases, with 16 bases between. Germline V gives CDR1 WNHNN, CDR2 SYGVQD (reference sequence). The CDR3 is made up of 15 amino acids. The CDR3 loop reads CASSESLQGLGEQYF. Written as DNA, the CDR3 is TGCGCCAGCAGTGAGTCGTTACAGGGTTTGGGGGAGCAGTACTTC.

This clone has more than one count but fewer than ten. V and J are TRBV4-1 and TRBJ1-2; D ambiguous. Germline V gene sequence: CDR1 MGHRA, CDR2 YSYEKL. Trimming took off 0 bases at V and 3 bases at J, with 17 bases between the two ends. The CDR3 has 17 amino acids. The CDR3 nucleotides read TGCGCCAGCAGCCAAGATTACGGAAAGGCGTTAGACTATGGCTACACCTTC. This encodes CASSQDYGKALDYGYTF.

This clone has just one count. The chain combines TRBV27 with TRBJ2-7; possible D gene TRBD1, 5 bases. The CDR3 has 14 residues. V was clipped by 4 bases and J by 7 bases, with 17 bases between them. Per germline, CDR1 MNHEY and CDR2 SMNVEV (reference sequence). The CDR3 DNA reads TGTGCCAGCAGTTACAACAGGAATCCAGGAGAGCAGTACTTC. This translates into CASSYNRNPGEQYF.

The chain's CDR3 is CASSPLTGTGVNTEAFF. The CDR3, as DNA: TGTGCCAGCTCACCACTTACCGGGACGGGGGTGAACACTGAAGCTTTCTTT. The V gene is TRBV18, the J gene TRBJ1-1, with TRBD1 as a possible D gene (5 bases). V lost 1 base and J 0 bases, leaving 15 bases between the germline ends. CDR3 size: 17 residues. Germline V lookup: CDR1 KGHSH, CDR2 LQKENI.

The chain combines TRBV7-9 with TRBJ2-3; possibly TRBD1 for D (6 bases). V dropped 5 bases and J dropped 5 bases, with 20 bases sitting between them. CDR3 length: 16 residues. Germline lookup yields CDR1 SEHNR and CDR2 FQNEAQ (reference sequence). The CDR3 spells CASSPNWGQEGDTQYF. Here the CDR3 DNA reads TGTGCCAGCAGCCCGAACTGGGGGCAGGAAGGAGATACGCAGTATTTT.

V gene TRBV12-5 combines with J gene TRBJ1-2; no definite D call. V lost 8 bases and J 1 base, leaving 8 bases between the germline ends. The CDR3 covers 12 residues. Germline loops: CDR1 LGHNT, CDR2 FRNRAP. CDR3 protein: CASSSGNYGYTF. DNA for the CDR3: TGTGCTAGTTCTTCGGGTAACTATGGCTACACCTTC. Variable domain in full (rest from reference TRBV12-5 and TRBJ1-2): DARVTQTPRHKVTEMGQEVTMRCQPILGHNTVFWYRQTMMQGLELLAYFRNRAPLDDSGMPKDRFSAEMPDATLATLKIQPSEPRDSAVYFCASSSGNYGYTFGSGTRLTVV.

This clone was seen once. The V and J genes are TRBV2 and TRBJ1-5; 8 bases match TRBD1. CDR1 and CDR2 from the germline V gene are SNHLY and FYNNEI. The CDR3 sequence is 14 residues long. The junction had 10 bases not matched to a gene; V was cut back by 7 bases and J by 8 bases. The CDR3: CASTHQGAIEPQHF. The DNA of the CDR3 is TGTGCCAGCACCCATCAGGGGGCCATAGAGCCCCAGCATTTT.

This clone has only a few counts. The CDR3 nucleotides read TGTGCCAGCTCACGGGGACAGGGTGGAAACACCATATATTTT. This gives the protein CASSRGQGGNTIYF. The chain carries TRBV18 and TRBJ1-3; TRBD1 matches at 9 bases. This CDR3 has 14 amino acids. CDR1 is KGHSH, CDR2 LQKENI, per germline. J lost 3 bases, V lost 4 bases, and 1 base had no gene match.

For the CDR3, the DNA is TGTGCCAGCAGCCCGGGACTAGCGGGCCCCCTGGGTGAGCAGTTCTTC. Residues: CASSPGLAGPLGEQFF. The genes are TRBV7-9 and TRBJ2-1, with 12 bases that match TRBD2. V lost 5 bases to trimming and J lost 9 bases; unmatched junction nucleotides: 11. CDR1 is SEHNR and CDR2 is FQNEAQ in the germline V gene (reference sequence). The CDR3 totals 16 residues.

This chain joins TRBV6-1 and TRBJ2-1; tentative D call: TRBD1 (6 bases). The CDR3 has 15 residues. V gave up 4 bases and J gave up 7 bases, with 17 bases separating them. CDR1 MNHNS and CDR2 SASEGT come from the germline V gene. The CDR3, as DNA: TGTGCCAGCAGTGTCTCCAGGGGAGAAAGAAATGAGCAGTTCTTC. Amino acid sequence: CASSVSRGERNEQFF.

The chain couples TRBV11-2 to TRBJ2-7, with TRBD2 identical over 10 bases. The trim removed 2 bases at V and 0 bases at J, leaving 4 bases unmatched. The CDR3 covers 16 residues. The germline CDR1 and CDR2 sequences are SGHAT and FQNNGV. In DNA, the CDR3 is TGTGCCAGCAGCTTAAACAGCGGGGGGGCCTCCTACGAGCAGTACTTC. Residues: CASSLNSGGASYEQYF.

The chain employs TRBV30 and TRBJ1-2; D gene ambiguous. V lost 0 bases and J lost 2, with 10 bases in between. Germline V gene sequence: CDR1 GTSNPN, CDR2 SVGIG (reference sequence). The CDR3 totals 14 residues. This CDR3 is CAWSVLTANYGYTF. CDR3 sequence (DNA): TGTGCCTGGAGTGTACTAACAGCAAACTATGGCTACACCTTC.

The rearrangement uses TRBV2 and TRBJ1-5; TRBD1 matches 9 bases. The CDR3 loop spans 15 amino acids. The V segment lost 5 bases and the J segment 2 bases; nucleotides outside the gene matches: 4. The V gene's germline CDR1 is SNHLY and CDR2 FYNNEI. CDR3 DNA: TGTGCCAGCAGTCTACAGGGGGCCGGCAATCAGCCCCAGCATTTT. This gives the protein CASSLQGAGNQPQHF. The full variable domain, its missing parts supplied by reference TRBV2 and TRBJ1-5, is EPEVTQTPSHQVTQMGQEVILRCVPISNHLYFYWYRQILGQKVEFLVSFYNNEISEKSEIFDDQFSVERPDGSNFTLKIRSTKLEDSAMYFCASSLQGAGNQPQHFGDGTRLSIL.

The chain is built from TRBV7-2 and TRBJ2-5, with TRBD2 identical over 14 bases. Germline V lookup: CDR1 SGHTA, CDR2 FQGNSA. V shed 4 bases and J 13 bases; nucleotides not matched to a gene: 2. The CDR3 sequence is 12 residues long. CDR3 amino acids: CASSSGLAGGYF. The CDR3 bases are TGTGCCAGCAGCTCAGGACTAGCGGGGGGGTACTTC. The full variable domain, its missing parts supplied by reference TRBV7-2 and TRBJ2-5, is GAGVSQSPSNKVTEKGKDVELRCDPISGHTALYWYRQSLGQGLEFLIYFQGNSAPDKSGLPSDRFSAERTGGSVSTLTIQRTQQEDSAVYLCASSSGLAGGYFGPGTRLLVL.

V is TRBV5-1 and J is TRBJ2-3; 9 bases line up with TRBD1. Germline CDR1 is SGHRS and CDR2 is YFSETQ. The CDR3 length is 20 residues. With 9 bases clipped from V and 4 bases from J, the junction kept 27 bases outside the gene matches. CDR3 protein: CATRTTGGVGFGTGSDTQYF. The DNA for the CDR3 is TGCGCCACCCGCACCACCGGAGGAGTGGGGTTTGGGACAGGGTCAGATACGCAGTATTTT. Filled out from reference TRBV5-1 and TRBJ2-3, the complete variable domain reads KAGVTQTPRYLIKTRGQQVTLSCSPISGHRSVSWYQQTPGQGLQFLFEYFSETQRNKGNFPGRFSGRQFSNSRSEMNVSTLELGDSALYLCATRTTGGVGFGTGSDTQYFGPGTRLTVL.

The V and J genes are TRBV4-1 and TRBJ2-7; D is unclear. This CDR3 comprises 14 residues. Trimming stripped 4 bases from V and 0 bases from J, with 10 bases between. Germline-derived CDR1 and CDR2 are MGHRA and YSYEKL. CDR3 sequence reads: CASSRPGTSYEQYF. The DNA of the CDR3 is TGCGCCAGCAGCCGCCCCGGAACCTCCTACGAGCAGTACTTC.

The CDR3: CATSRGRGSAFGNEQFF. The DNA of the CDR3 is TGTGCCACCAGCAGAGGGCGGGGGTCGGCGTTCGGGAATGAGCAGTTCTTC. This chain joins TRBV15 and TRBJ2-1, with 7 bases matching TRBD2. The V segment lost 1 base and the J segment 7 bases; nucleotides outside the gene matches: 13. CDR1 is LNHNV and CDR2 is YYDKDF in the germline V gene (reference sequence). This CDR3 has 17 residues.

The chain combines TRBV5-6 with TRBJ2-7, with a possible D match to TRBD1 (5 bases). The CDR3 loop spans 14 amino acids. Trimming shortened V by 2 bases and J by 2 bases, and 11 bases separated the two germline ends. The V gene's germline CDR1 is SGHDT and CDR2 YYEEEE. In DNA form, the CDR3 reads TGTGCCAGCAGCTTACAGGACAACACCTACGAGCAGTACTTC. Translation: CASSLQDNTYEQYF. The full variable domain, rest sourced from reference TRBV5-6 and TRBJ2-7, is DAGVTQSPTHLIKTRGQQVTLRCSPKSGHDTVSWYQQALGQGPQFIFQYYEEEERQRGNFPDRFSGHQFPNYSSELNVNALLLGDSALYLCASSLQDNTYEQYFGPGTRLTVT.

This clone was seen a handful of times. Other nucleotide sequences from this sample produce the same CDR3. V usage is TRBV9 and J usage is TRBJ2-7; D call uncertain. V was clipped by 0 bases and J by 4 bases, with 8 bases between them. The CDR3 is 13 amino acids. Germline CDR1 and CDR2: SGDLS and YYNGEE. CDR3 loop: CASSVDAGYEQYF. For the CDR3, the DNA is TGTGCCAGCAGCGTAGACGCAGGTTACGAGCAGTACTTC.